The entry that follows covers one T cell receptor (beta chain) sequence. Its recognized antigen is unknown. No base quality values were provided; no much bigger clone lies one nucleotide off. V is pared back by 2 bases and J by 2 bases, with 13 bases lying between the germline termini. The CDR3, cysteine through phenylalanine, is 15 amino acids long. Only the CDR3 DNA stays, 45 bases, in frame from base 1. Taken from the germline V gene, the CDR1 and CDR2 loops are LGHNA and YSLEER. This specimen comes from a study of shared clonotypes between healthy human individuals (TCRdb year 2020). With regard to the full study: The cohort comprised two women and three men aged 18 to 49 years. For each donor, CD4 naive and CD4 memory were each given three plates, CD8 naive was given two plates, and CD8 memory was given one plate. The study deeply sequenced blood TCR repertoires of five healthy adults to estimate repertoire size and the extent of clonotype sharing between individuals. To increase sequencing depth and limit assay-specific biases, different laboratories used diverse techniques to prepare libraries and sequence TCR repertoires. Between about 0.94 and 8.9 billion PBMCs per donor were obtained by leukapheresis.

CD8 naive samples were obtained by positive selection for CCR7 among CD45RO-negative cells, yielding a CD45RA+CCR7+ population from which TemRA cells were excluded. The donors were healthy, HIV-negative adults who had no recently reported acute infections or vaccinations. Every donor was a Caucasian adult residing in Nashville, Tennessee, USA. After blood collection by leukapheresis, PBMCs were isolated using Ficoll-Histopaque density gradient centrifugation and then cryopreserved in the vapor phase of liquid nitrogen. Analytical flow cytometry was used to check the purity and quantity of every magnetically sorted T cell population. Each sorted fraction had its genomic DNA isolated and then quantified by UV absorbance on a Nanodrop 2000c. Using the deep immunoSEQ assay, multiplex PCR amplified TCR CDR3 regions from genomic DNA. Genomic DNA extracted from each cell subset was distributed evenly over all wells of several immunoSEQ 96-well plates, and each plate served as one replicate. For sorted subsets, about 200 ng genomic DNA, equal to 25,000 to 35,000 T cell genomes, was loaded into each replicate PCR. Purified libraries were quantified with a Qubit 3.0 fluorometer, sized on a Bioanalyzer 2100, and re-quantified with the KAPA Library Quantification kit. Every immunoSEQ 96-well plate was sequenced on a dedicated single-read 150-cycle Illumina NextSeq 550 flow cell. On the study's bioinformatics: Because the immunoSEQ output included only junctional sequences and no quality scores, the filtering could not be the same as the filtering used for full-length reads. To assign V/J genes and CDR3, sequences were annotated using PyIR, a Python wrapper for IgBLAST v1.9, with IMGT germline references. Reads with weak V/J assignments (E-value above 1e-6), missing CDR3, stop codons, out-of-frame junctions, or ambiguous translated residues were removed. V3J clonotypes were defined by identical inferred V gene, J gene, and CDR3 amino acid sequence. Percentage overlap between repertoires was calculated by dividing the number of shared unique clonotypes by the size of the smaller repertoire. RTK rarefaction, the Chao1 estimator, and Recon v2.1 estimates of unobserved clonotypes were used to assess repertoire richness. Generation probabilities for all TCRbeta clonotypes obtained by the gDNA method from a handful of donors were computed using OLGA. As stored in TCRdb, this immuneACCESS dataset retains in-frame rearrangements with V and J assigned. A fraction of the clones does not appear; measured against another copy, unresolved V genes explain less than half of the discrepancy, and the remainder lacks a known reason. V, J and clone size derive from that table, while D and trimming were established from the DNA sequence. This sample is represented by 2 million or so clones; over 85% of them were singletons. Of the sample, around 1.1% is held by the ten largest clones.

What the research found in general, with its limitations: When several donors were compared, the shared fraction of clonotypes was 5% to 6.5% for naive CD4, roughly 3.4% for naive CD8, more than 2% for memory CD4, and less than 0.45% for memory CD8. Incomplete sequencing was indicated by rarefaction of sorted-subset datasets, despite the large sequencing depth. Because the study included a small number of donors, the genetic and exposure-history diversity represented was limited. Estimated clonotype richness was generally larger for naive than for memory subsets. Only blood was sampled, and tissue TCR repertoires likely differ from those in blood. Based on pairwise subsampling, the degree of clonotype sharing among donors was expected to be affected by sequencing depth. Clonotypes shared by all four sorted-subset donors showed higher generation probabilities than non-shared clonotypes.

The material sequenced was naive CD8+ T cells sorted from blood. The intended sense of this specimen's cell subset or site label: CD45RA+CCR7+. The clonotype was recovered from a man younger than 30 in good health. The receptor chain draws on TRBV4-3 and TRBJ2-7, with a tentative D gene TRBD2 over 6 matching bases. For the CDR3, the sequence is CASSQSEGLPYEQYF. In nucleotide form, the sequence is TGCGCCAGCAGCCAAAGCGAGGGACTTCCCTACGAGCAGTACTTC.